A selection of T cell receptor beta chains follows, all from one sample in a study of T cells in Graves' hyperthyroidism and ophthalmopathy. A single record per CDR3 protein comes from TCRdb applying MiXCR to the multiplex PCR reads. This table holds about 400,000 distinct CDR3 sequences, more than 15% found once. Sequenced: blood. The receptors stem from a young woman with Graves' hyperthyroidism. Each CDR3 is given with its conserved first and last residue. D genes are given only for firm matches. Where a row states a size, it is once, few, many or the class of an expanded clone; other rows omit it.

CDR3 protein,CDR3 DNA,V gene,clone size,J gene,D gene,CDR3 length
CASSLEWGNTYGYTF,TGTGCCAGCAGCTTGGAGTGGGGAAATACCTATGGCTACACCTTC,TRBV5-5,many,TRBJ1-2,.,15
CASSPGTGDSNQPQHF,TGTGCCAGCAGCCCCGGGACAGGGGATAGCAATCAGCCCCAGCATTTT,TRBV6-4,.,TRBJ1-5,TRBD1,16
CASSEPILTALGNEQFF,TGTGCCAGCAGCGAGCCCATTTTGACGGCCTTAGGGAATGAGCAGTTCTTC,TRBV7-8,many,TRBJ2-1,.,17
CSVLSGTSGRPRYEQYF,TGCAGTGTTTTATCCGGGACTAGCGGGAGGCCTCGGTACGAGCAGTACTTC,TRBV20-1,many,TRBJ2-7,TRBD2,17
CASSPGTAGLRNEQFF,TGTGCCAGCTCACCGGGAACCGCGGGACTTCGAAATGAGCAGTTCTTC,TRBV18,many,TRBJ2-1,.,16
CASSEALTGLYNEQFF,TGTGCCAGCAGTGAAGCGCTGACAGGTCTCTACAATGAGCAGTTCTTC,TRBV6-1,many,TRBJ2-1,.,16
CAWSVESPWEQYF,TGTGCCTGGAGTGTTGAGAGTCCTTGGGAGCAGTACTTC,TRBV30,.,TRBJ2-7,.,13
CASRRPEGHEQFF,TGTGCCAGCCGGCGACCCGAGGGGCATGAGCAGTTCTTC,TRBV6-2/TRBV6-3,.,TRBJ2-1,.,13
CASSLRGNIQYF,TGTGCCAGCAGCTTAAGGGGTAACATTCAGTACTTC,TRBV7-2,many,TRBJ2-4,.,12
CASSLGLAGVKEQYF,TGTGCCAGCAGCCTCGGTCTAGCGGGAGTTAAGGAGCAGTACTTC,TRBV3-1,many,TRBJ2-7,TRBD2,15
CASRKGPRETQYF,TGTGCCAGCAGAAAGGGTCCGAGGGAGACCCAGTACTTC,TRBV12-3/TRBV12-4,many,TRBJ2-5,.,13
CASSPRPGDNEQFF,TGCGCCAGCAGCCCCAGACCGGGAGACAATGAGCAGTTCTTC,TRBV5-1,few,TRBJ2-1,.,14
CASSQDHPSVAGVVNEQFF,TGCGCCAGCAGCCAAGATCACCCTTCAGTAGCGGGAGTGGTTAATGAGCAGTTCTTC,TRBV4-1,.,TRBJ2-1,TRBD2,19
CASSLNRAEEQYF,TGTGCCAGCAGTTTAAACAGGGCGGAGGAGCAGTACTTC,TRBV28,many,TRBJ2-7,.,13
CASSQGLPGASTDTQYF,TGTGCCAGCAGCCAAGGTCTTCCGGGTGCTAGCACAGATACGCAGTATTTT,TRBV3-1,many,TRBJ2-3,.,17
CASSAKLGTNLYGYTF,TGTGCCAGCAGTGCAAAGCTCGGGACGAACCTCTATGGCTACACCTTC,TRBV6-1,few,TRBJ1-2,.,16
CSVTGNEQFF,TGCAGCGTCACAGGCAATGAGCAGTTCTTC,TRBV29-1,few,TRBJ2-1,.,10
CASSLEASGSYEQYF,TGCGCCAGCAGCTTGGAAGCTAGCGGGTCCTACGAGCAGTACTTC,TRBV5-1,many,TRBJ2-7,TRBD2,15
CASSLRWDPYGHTF,TGTGCCAGCAGCTTAAGGTGGGATCCCTATGGCCACACCTTC,TRBV7-9,.,TRBJ1-2,.,14
CASSPRAGLAGDEQYF,TGTGCCAGCAGCCCCAGGGCGGGACTAGCGGGAGACGAGCAGTACTTC,TRBV3-1,few,TRBJ2-7,TRBD2,16
CASSKRAAAYEQYF,TGTGCCAGCAGCAAGAGGGCGGCCGCCTACGAGCAGTACTTC,TRBV3-1,many,TRBJ2-7,.,14
CASSLTSGAKETQYF,TGTGCCAGCAGTCTGACTAGCGGGGCGAAAGAGACCCAGTACTTC,TRBV27,few,TRBJ2-5,TRBD2,15
CASSNDRGRETQYF,TGTGCCAGCAGTAACGACAGGGGGCGGGAGACCCAGTACTTC,TRBV6-2/TRBV6-3,few,TRBJ2-5,TRBD1,14
CARNTGTGKLATNEKLFF,TGTGCCAGGAATACCGGGACAGGGAAACTTGCAACTAATGAAAAACTGTTTTTT,TRBV6-1,many,TRBJ1-4,TRBD1,18